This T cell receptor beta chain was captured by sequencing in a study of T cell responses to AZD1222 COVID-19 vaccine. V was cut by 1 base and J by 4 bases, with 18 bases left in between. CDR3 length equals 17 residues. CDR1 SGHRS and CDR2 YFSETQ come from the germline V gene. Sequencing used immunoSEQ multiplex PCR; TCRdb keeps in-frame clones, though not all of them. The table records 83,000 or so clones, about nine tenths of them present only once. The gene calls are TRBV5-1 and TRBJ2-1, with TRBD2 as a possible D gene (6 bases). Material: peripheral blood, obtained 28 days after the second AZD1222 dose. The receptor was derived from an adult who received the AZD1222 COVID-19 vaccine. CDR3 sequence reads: CASSLMGSGNLYNEQFF. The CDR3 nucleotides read TGCGCCAGCAGCTTGATGGGTAGCGGCAATCTATACAATGAGCAGTTCTTC.